The source of this T cell receptor (beta chain) is a study of blood T cell repertoires in COVID-19. Turning to the study itself: There were acute and convalescent COVID-19 samples, and they came from the United States, Italy and Spain.

The CDR3 extends over 15 amino acids. Germline lookup yields CDR1 MNHEY and CDR2 SMNVEV (reference sequence). Deletions cut 0 bases from V and 1 base from J, with 9 bases between. Researchers sorted participants into cohorts using their self-reported clinical history. Either two negative PCRs, clearance, or symptom resolution qualified Cohort 3 donors as recovered. As processed by the authors: Amplifying reference gene primers gave estimates of nucleated cell counts. Profiled with immunoSEQ multiplex PCR; TCRdb holds only in-frame clones, not every one. V and J calls and clone size follow that table, whereas D and trimming were derived from the DNA. The sample carries around 300,000 clones, 80% to 90% recorded once.

Specimen: PBMCs or T cells enriched from blood (not recorded which). The sequence derives from a young man who had recovered from COVID-19. The genes are TRBV27 and TRBJ1-1, with D possibly being TRBD1 (5 bases). The CDR3 reads CASSLSSRANTEAFF. CDR3 coding DNA: TGTGCCAGCAGTTTATCGAGCAGGGCGAACACTGAAGCTTTCTTT.